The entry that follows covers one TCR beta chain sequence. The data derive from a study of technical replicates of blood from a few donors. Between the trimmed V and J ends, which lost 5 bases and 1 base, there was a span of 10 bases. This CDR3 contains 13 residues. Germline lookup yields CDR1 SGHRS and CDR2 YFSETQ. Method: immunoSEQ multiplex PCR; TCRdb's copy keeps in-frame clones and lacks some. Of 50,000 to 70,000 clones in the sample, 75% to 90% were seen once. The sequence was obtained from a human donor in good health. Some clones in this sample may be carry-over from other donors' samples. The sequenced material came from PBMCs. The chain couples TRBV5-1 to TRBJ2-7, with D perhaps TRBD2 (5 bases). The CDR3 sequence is CASSNPGSYEQYF. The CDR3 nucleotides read TGCGCCAGCAGTAACCCGGGGTCCTACGAGCAGTACTTC. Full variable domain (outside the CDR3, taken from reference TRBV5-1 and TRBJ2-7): KAGVTQTPRYLIKTRGQQVTLSCSPISGHRSVSWYQQTPGQGLQFLFEYFSETQRNKGNFPGRFSGRQFSNSRSEMNVSTLELGDSALYLCASSNPGSYEQYFGPGTRLTVT.